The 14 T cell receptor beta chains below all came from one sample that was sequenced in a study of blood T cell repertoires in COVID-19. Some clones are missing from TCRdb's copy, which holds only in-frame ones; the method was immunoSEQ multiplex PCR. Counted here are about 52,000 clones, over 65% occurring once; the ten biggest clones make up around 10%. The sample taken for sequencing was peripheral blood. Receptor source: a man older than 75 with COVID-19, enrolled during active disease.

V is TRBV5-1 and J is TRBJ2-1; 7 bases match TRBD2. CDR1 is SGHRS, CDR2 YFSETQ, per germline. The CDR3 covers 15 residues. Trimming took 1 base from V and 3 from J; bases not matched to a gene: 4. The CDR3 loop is CASSLSTSVYNEQFF. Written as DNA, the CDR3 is TGCGCCAGCAGCTTGAGTACTAGCGTCTACAATGAGCAGTTCTTC.

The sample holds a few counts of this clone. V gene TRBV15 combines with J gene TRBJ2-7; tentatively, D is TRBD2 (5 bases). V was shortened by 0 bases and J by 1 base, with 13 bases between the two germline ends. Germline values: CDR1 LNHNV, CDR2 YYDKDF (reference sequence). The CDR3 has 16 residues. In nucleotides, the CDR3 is TGTGCCACCAGCAGAGATCGGGGAGTGGGGTCCTACGAGCAGTACGTC. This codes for CATSRDRGVGSYEQYV.

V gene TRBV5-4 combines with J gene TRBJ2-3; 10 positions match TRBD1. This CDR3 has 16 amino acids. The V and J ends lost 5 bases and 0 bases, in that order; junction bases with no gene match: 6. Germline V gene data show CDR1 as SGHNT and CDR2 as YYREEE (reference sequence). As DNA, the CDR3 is TGTGCCAGCAGAGTCCGACAGGGGGCAAGCACAGATACGCAGTATTTT. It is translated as CASRVRQGASTDTQYF.

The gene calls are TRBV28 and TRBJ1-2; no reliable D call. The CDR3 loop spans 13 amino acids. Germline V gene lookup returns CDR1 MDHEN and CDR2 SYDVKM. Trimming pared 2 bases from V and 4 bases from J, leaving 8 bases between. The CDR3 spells CASSLQVAYGYTF. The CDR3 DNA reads TGTGCCAGCAGTTTACAGGTTGCCTATGGCTACACCTTC.

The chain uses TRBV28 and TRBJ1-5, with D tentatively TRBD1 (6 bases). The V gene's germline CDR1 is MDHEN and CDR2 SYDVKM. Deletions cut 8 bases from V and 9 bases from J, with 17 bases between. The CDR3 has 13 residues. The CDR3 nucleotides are TGTGCCAGCGGGGAGGGGGGGCCGGCGCCCCAGCATTTT. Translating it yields CASGEGGPAPQHF.

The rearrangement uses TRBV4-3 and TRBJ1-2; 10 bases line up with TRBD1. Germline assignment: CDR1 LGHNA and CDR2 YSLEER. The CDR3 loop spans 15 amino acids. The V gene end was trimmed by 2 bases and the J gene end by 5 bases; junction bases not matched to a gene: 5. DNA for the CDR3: TGCGCCAGCAGCCAACAGACAGGGGGCGCGTATGGCTACACCTTC. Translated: CASSQQTGGAYGYTF.

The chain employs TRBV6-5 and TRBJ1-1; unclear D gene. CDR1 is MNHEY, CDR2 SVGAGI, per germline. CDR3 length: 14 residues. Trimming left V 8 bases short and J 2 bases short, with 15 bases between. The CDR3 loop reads CASSRAARNTEAFF. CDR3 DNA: TGTGCCAGCTCGAGGGCAGCCAGAAACACTGAAGCTTTCTTT.

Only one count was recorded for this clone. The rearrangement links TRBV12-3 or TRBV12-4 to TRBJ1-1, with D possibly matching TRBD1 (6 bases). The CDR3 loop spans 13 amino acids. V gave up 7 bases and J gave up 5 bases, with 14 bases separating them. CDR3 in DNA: TGTGCCAGCAACACTCGGACAGTTACTGAAGCTTTCTTT. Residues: CASNTRTVTEAFF.

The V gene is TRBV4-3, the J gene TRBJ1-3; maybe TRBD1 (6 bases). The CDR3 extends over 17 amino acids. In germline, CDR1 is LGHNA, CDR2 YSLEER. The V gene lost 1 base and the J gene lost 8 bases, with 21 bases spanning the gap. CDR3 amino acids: CASSQAPLQGRGDTIYF. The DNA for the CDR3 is TGCGCCAGCAGCCAAGCCCCTCTACAGGGAAGAGGAGACACCATATATTTT.

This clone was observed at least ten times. The DNA for the CDR3 is TGTGCCAGCAGATGGACAGGGAATCAGCCCCAGCATTTT. Protein: CASRWTGNQPQHF. J is TRBJ1-5 and V is TRBV2, with 8 bases identical to TRBD1. Trimming took 6 bases from V and 4 from J; bases not matched to a gene: 2. CDR1 and CDR2 from the germline V gene are SNHLY and FYNNEI. This CDR3 comprises 13 residues.

As DNA, the CDR3 is TGTGCCATCAGTGATCCAGTCTTCACAGATACGCAGTATTTT. This gives the protein CAISDPVFTDTQYF. V gene TRBV10-3 combines with J gene TRBJ2-3; D is unclear. Trimming removed 3 bases from V and 2 bases from J, with 9 bases in between. The length of the CDR3 is 14 residues. The germline CDR1 and CDR2 sequences are ENHRY and SYGVKD.

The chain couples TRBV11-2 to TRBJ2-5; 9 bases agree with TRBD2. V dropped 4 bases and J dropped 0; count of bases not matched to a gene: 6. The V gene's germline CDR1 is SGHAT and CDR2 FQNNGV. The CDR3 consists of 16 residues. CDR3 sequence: CASSYGTSRYQETQYF. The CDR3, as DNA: TGTGCCAGCAGCTACGGGACTAGCAGGTACCAAGAGACCCAGTACTTC.

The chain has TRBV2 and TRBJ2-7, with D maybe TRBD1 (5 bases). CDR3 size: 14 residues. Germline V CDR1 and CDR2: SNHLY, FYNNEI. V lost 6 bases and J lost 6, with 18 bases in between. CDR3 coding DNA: TGTGCCAGCAGCGAGATGATAGGGGTCAGCGAGCAGTACGTC. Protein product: CASSEMIGVSEQYV.

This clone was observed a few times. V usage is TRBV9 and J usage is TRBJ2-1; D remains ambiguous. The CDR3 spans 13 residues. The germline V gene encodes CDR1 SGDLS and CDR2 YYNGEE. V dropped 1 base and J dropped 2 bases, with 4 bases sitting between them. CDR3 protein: CASSVSTYNEQFF. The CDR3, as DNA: TGTGCCAGCAGCGTATCCACCTACAATGAGCAGTTCTTC.